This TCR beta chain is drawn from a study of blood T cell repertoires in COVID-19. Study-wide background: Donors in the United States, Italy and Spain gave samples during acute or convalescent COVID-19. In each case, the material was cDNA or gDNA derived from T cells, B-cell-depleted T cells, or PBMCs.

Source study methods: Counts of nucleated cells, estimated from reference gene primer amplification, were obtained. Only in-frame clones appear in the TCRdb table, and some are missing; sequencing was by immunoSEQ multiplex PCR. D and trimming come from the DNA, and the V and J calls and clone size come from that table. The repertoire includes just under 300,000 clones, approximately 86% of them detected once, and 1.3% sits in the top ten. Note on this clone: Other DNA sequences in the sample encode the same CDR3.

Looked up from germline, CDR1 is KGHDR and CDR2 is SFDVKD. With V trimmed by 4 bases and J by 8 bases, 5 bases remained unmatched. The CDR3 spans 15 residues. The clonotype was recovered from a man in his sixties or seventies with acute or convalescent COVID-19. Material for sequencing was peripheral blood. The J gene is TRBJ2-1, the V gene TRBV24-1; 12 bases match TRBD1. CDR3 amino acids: CATSDPGTGGYEQFF. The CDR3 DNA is TGTGCCACCAGTGACCCCGGGACAGGGGGCTATGAGCAGTTCTTC.